This T cell receptor beta chain was documented in a study of cytomegalovirus exposure and HLA in healthy donors. This clone has a handful of counts. What it binds is unknown. The primer mix had 60 Vbeta and 13 Jbeta primers. Profiled with immunoSEQ multiplex PCR; TCRdb holds only in-frame clones, not every one. The sample records roughly 98,000 clones, 60% to 80% being singletons. Study results and caveats: It has been reported that TCR beta sequences accurately predicted the HLA-A and HLA-B alleles of most subjects. Later findings reportedly placed an Asian-associated ancestry cluster below the approximately 630-donor mean for N-insertions. Associated with cytomegalovirus, according to the listing, were some 150 TCR beta chains.

Trimming pared 0 bases from V and 4 bases from J, leaving 8 bases between. The CDR3 length is 13 residues. Germline loops: CDR1 SGDLS, CDR2 YYNGEE. Source material: PBMCs. This sequence originates from a female donor in good health and CMV-seronegative. V and J are TRBV9 and TRBJ2-7; possible D gene TRBD2, 6 bases. The CDR3, as DNA: TGTGCCAGCAGCGTAGGGGGGAGGTACGAGCAGTACTTC. As protein: CASSVGGRYEQYF.